The present T cell receptor beta chain was sequenced within a study of T cell responses to AZD1222 COVID-19 vaccine. The study's findings and limits: Compared with day 0, the breadth and depth of the Spike-specific TCR repertoire rose significantly after two doses of AZD1222. Just a handful of people given AZD1222 tested seropositive at baseline.

The ends were cut back, 7 bases at V and 4 bases at J, with 10 bases in the middle. CDR1 is SQVTM and CDR2 is ANQGSEA in the germline V gene. This CDR3 spans 12 amino acids. Assay used: immunoSEQ multiplex PCR; TCRdb lists only in-frame clones, some missing. Here the sample spans 140,000 to 150,000 clones, under 95% being singletons. As for this clone: Its antigen remains unknown.

Sequencing used peripheral blood, obtained on day 0 of AZD1222 vaccination. This clonotype originated in an adult in good health. V usage is TRBV29-1 and J usage is TRBJ2-2, with no clear D. The CDR3, as DNA: TGCAGCGCCGCGGACGTCACCGGGGAGCTGTTTTTT. This encodes CSAADVTGELFF.